The 3 T cell receptor beta chains listed next were all sequenced from one sample in a study of beta chain features in type 1 diabetes. The investigators reverse transcribed all of the isolated RNA, so they sequenced expressed TCRB transcripts. Libraries were prepared by immunoSEQ multiplex PCR; TCRdb keeps only in-frame clonotypes and omits some of them. The sample consists of hundreds of thousands of clones, around 12% of them appearing once. Sequencing was done on a sample of naive CD4+ T cells from blood. These receptors were taken from a man aged 18 to 30 in good health.

This clone came up a few times. The chain links TRBV30 to TRBJ2-5; TRBD2 matches 12 bases. CDR1 is GTSNPN and CDR2 is SVGIG in the germline V gene (reference sequence). V shed 2 bases, J shed 5 bases, and the junction held 9 bases outside the gene matches. The CDR3 has 16 residues. The CDR3 nucleotides are TGTGCCTGGAGTCCTCGACTAGCGGGGGCCGGGGAGACCCAGTACTTC. This gives the protein CAWSPRLAGAGETQYF. The complete variable domain, with remaining parts taken from reference TRBV30 and TRBJ2-5, reads SQTIHQWPATLVQPVGSPLSLECTVEGTSNPNLYWYRQAAGRGLQLLFYSVGIGQISSEVPQNLSASRPQDRQFILSSKKLLLSDSGFYLCAWSPRLAGAGETQYFGPGTRLLVL.

The chain uses TRBV7-8 and TRBJ2-5, with TRBD2 matching over 9 bases. V shed 0 bases and J 0 bases; nucleotides not matched to a gene: 5. The CDR3 consists of 17 residues. CDR1 and CDR2 (germline): SGHVS, FQNEAQ. The CDR3 DNA reads as TGTGCCAGCAGCTTAGCGCGGCTAGCGGGAAACCAAGAGACCCAGTACTTC. It codes for CASSLARLAGNQETQYF.

The rearrangement links TRBV6-5 to TRBJ1-2; 7 nucleotides line up with TRBD1. Trimming took 0 bases from V and 7 from J; bases not matched to a gene: 11. CDR1 MNHEY and CDR2 SVGAGI come from the germline V gene. The CDR3 loop spans 16 amino acids. CDR3 sequence (DNA): TGTGCCAGCAGTTACTCGACAGGGTTAAGTATTGGTGGCTACACCTTC. Encoded protein: CASSYSTGLSIGGYTF.